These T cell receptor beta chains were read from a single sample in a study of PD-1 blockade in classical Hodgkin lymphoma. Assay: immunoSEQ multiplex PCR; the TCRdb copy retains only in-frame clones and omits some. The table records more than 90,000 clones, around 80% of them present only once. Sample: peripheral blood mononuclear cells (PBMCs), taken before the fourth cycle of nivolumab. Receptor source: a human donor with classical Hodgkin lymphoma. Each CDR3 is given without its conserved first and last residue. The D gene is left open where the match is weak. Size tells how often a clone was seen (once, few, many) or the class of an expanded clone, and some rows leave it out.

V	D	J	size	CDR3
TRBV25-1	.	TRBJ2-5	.	ASSEYEETQY
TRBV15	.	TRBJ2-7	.	ATSRGVSGGEQY
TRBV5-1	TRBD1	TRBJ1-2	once	ASSLEQGAYGYT
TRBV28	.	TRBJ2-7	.	ASSLERVDYEQY
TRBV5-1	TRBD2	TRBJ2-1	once	ASSGTSGFREQF
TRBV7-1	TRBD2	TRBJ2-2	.	ASSRSGSTGELF
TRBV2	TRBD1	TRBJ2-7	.	ASRDRGVSYEQY
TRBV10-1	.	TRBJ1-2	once	ASSALLGPGANYGYT
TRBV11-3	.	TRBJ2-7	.	ASSSKGEQY
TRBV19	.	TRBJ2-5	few	ASSMRETQY
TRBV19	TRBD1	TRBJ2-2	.	ASSAGTGGTGELF
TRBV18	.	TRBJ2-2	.	ASSPQGGGELF
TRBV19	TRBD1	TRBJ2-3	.	ASSIQDRLRDTQY
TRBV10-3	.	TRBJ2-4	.	AISAGERNIQY
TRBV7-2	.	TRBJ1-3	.	ASSLAGRSWQLPGNTIY
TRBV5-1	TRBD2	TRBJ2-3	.	ASSAGTSGSSTDTQY
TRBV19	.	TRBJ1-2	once	ASSSPAYYGYT
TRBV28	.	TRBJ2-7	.	ASSLAAANYEQY
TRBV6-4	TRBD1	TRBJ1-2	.	ASSATTGLDYGYT
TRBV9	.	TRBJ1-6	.	ASSVAGWGNSPLH
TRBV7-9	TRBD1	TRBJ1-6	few	ASSPSVGTGYSPLH
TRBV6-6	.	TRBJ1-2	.	ASSYWTERDGYT
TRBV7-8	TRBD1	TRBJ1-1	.	ASSLGTGGSVTEAF
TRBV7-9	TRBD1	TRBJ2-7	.	ASSLWPGGHEQY
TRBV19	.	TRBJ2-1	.	ASSIDRGDEQF
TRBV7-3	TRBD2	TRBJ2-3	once	ASSLGLAGATDTQY
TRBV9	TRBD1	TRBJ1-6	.	ASSERGQLSYNSPLH
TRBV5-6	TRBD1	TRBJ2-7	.	ASSTGQVYEQY
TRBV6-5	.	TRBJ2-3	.	ASSYQGFLRTDTQY
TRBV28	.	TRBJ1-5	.	ASSFPGVLSNQPQH
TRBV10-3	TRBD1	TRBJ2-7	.	AISRQGDEQY
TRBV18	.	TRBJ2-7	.	ASSPAPRYEQY
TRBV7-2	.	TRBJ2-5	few	ASSLPGGYVTQY
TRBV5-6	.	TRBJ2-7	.	ASSLANIAYEQY
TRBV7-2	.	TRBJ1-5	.	ASSLVAGFNQPQH
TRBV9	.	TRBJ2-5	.	ASSVRGGQETQY
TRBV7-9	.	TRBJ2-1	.	ASSLTGRVNEQF
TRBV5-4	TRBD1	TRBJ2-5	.	ASSSTGEETQY
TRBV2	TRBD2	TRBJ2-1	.	ASTKNGDYYNEQF